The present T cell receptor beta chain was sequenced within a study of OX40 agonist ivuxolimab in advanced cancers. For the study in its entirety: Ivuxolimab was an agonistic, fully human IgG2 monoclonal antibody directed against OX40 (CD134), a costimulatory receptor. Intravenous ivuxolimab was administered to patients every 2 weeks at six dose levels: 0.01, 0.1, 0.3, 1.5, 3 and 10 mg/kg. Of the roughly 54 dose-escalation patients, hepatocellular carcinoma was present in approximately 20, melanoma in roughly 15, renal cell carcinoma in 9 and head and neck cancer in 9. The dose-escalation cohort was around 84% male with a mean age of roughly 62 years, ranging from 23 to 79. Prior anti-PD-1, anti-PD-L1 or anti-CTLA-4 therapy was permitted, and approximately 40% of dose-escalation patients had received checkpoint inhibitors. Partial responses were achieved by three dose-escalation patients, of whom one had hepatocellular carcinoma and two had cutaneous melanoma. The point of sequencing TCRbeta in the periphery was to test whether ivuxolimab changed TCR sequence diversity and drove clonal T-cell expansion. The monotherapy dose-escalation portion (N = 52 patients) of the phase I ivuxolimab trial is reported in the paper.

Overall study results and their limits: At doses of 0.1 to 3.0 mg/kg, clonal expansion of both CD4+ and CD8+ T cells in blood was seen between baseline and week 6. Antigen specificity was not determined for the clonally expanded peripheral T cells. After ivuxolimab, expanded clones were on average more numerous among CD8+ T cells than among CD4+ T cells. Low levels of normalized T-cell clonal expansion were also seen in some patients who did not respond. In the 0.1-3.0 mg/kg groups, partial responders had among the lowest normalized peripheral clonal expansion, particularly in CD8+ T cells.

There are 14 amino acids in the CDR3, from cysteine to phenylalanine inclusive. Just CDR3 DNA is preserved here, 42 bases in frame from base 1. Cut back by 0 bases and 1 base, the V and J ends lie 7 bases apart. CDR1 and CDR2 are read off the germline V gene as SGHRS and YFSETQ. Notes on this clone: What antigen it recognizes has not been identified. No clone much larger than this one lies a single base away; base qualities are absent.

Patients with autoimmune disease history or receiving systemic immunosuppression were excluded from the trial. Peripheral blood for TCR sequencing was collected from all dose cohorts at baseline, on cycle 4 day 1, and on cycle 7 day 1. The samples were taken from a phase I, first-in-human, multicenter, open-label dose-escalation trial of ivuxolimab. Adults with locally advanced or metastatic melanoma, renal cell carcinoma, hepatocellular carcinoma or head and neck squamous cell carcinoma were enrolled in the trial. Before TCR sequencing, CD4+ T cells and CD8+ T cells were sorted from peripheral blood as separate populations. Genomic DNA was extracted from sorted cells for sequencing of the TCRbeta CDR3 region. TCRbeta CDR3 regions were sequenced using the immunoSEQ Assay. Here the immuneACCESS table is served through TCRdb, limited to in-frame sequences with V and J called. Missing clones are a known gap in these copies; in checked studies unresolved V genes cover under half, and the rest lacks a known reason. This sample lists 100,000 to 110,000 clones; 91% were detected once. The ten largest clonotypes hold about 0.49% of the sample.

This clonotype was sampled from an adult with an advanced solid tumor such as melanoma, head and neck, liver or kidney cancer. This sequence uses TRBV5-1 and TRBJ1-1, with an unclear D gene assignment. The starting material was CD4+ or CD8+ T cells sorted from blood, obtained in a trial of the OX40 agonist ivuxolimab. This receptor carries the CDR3 CASSLEPQNTEAFF. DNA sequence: TGCGCCAGCAGCTTGGAACCACAGAACACTGAAGCTTTCTTT.